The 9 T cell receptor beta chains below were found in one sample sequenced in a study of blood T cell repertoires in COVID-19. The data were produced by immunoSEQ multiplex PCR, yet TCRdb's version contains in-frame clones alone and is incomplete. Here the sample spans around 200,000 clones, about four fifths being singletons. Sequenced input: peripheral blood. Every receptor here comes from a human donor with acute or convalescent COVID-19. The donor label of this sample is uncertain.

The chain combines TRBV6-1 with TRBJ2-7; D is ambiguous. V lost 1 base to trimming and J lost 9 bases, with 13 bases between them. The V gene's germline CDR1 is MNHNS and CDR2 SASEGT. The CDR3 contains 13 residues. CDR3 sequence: CASSEVRETRQYF. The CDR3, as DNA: TGTGCCAGCAGTGAAGTTCGAGAGACTCGGCAGTACTTC.

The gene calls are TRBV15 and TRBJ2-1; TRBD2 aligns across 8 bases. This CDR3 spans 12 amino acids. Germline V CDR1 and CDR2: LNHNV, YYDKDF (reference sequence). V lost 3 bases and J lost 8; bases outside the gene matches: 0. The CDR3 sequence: CATSRTSDEQFF. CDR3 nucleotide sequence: TGTGCCACCAGCAGGACTAGCGATGAGCAGTTCTTC.

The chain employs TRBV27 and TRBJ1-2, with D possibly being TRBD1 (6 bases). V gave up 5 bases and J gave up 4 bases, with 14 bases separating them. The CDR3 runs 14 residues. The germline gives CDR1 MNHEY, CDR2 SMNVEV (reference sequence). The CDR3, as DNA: TGTGCCAGCAGTCTCAGTCAGGGGACCTATGGCTACACCTTC. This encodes CASSLSQGTYGYTF.

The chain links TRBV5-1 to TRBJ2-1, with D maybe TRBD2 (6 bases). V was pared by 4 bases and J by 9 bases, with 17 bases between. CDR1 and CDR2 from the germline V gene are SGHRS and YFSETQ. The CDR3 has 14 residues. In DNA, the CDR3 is TGCGCCAGCAGCACCCAGCGAATGGGGGGTGAGCAGTTCTTC. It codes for CASSTQRMGGEQFF.

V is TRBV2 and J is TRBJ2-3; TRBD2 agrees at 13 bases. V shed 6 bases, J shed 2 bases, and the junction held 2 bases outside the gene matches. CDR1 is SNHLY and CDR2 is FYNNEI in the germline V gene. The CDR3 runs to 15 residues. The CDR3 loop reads CASSGLAGVTDTQYF. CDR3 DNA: TGTGCCAGCAGCGGACTAGCGGGGGTCACAGATACGCAGTATTTT.

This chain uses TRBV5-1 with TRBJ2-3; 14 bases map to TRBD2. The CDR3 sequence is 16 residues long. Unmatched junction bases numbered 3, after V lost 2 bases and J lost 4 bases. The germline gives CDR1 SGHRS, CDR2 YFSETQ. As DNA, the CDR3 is TGCGCCAGCAGCTTAGTGACTAGCGGGGGGGCAGATACGCAGTATTTT. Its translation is CASSLVTSGGADTQYF.

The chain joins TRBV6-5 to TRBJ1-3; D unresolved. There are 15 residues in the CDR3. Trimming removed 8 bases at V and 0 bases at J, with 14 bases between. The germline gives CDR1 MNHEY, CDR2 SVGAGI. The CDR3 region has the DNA TGTGCCAGCTCCGACGCGGGGAGCTCTGGAAACACCATATATTTT. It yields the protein CASSDAGSSGNTIYF.

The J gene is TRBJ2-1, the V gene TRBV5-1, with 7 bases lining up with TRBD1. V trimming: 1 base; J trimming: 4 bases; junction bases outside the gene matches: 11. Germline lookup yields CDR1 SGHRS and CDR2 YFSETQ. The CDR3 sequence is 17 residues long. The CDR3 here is CASSLSPRQGGYNEQFF. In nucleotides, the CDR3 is TGCGCCAGCAGCTTGTCCCCTAGACAGGGTGGATACAATGAGCAGTTCTTC.

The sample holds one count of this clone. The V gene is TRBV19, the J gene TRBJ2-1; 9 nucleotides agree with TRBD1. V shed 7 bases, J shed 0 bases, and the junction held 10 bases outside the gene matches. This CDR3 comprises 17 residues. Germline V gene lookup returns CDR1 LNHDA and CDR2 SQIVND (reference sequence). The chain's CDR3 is CASTQPGQGYSYNEQFF. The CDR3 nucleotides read TGTGCCAGTACTCAACCGGGACAGGGTTACTCCTACAATGAGCAGTTCTTC.